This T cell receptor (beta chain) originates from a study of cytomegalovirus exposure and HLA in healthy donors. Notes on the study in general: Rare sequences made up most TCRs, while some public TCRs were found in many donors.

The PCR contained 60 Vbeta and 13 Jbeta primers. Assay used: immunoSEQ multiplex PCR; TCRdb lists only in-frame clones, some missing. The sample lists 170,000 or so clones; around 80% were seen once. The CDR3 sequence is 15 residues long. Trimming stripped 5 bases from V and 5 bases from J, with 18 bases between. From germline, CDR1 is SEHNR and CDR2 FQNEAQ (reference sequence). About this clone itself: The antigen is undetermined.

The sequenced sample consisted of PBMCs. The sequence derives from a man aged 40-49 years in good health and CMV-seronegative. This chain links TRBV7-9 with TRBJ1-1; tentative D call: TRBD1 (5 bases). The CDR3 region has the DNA TGTGCCAGCAGCCCCCTGGCAGGGCAAGGGACTGAAGCTTTCTTT. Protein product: CASSPLAGQGTEAFF.